This is a list of T cell receptor beta chains from one sample in a study of OX40 agonist ivuxolimab in advanced cancers. Sequencing was performed with immunoSEQ multiplex PCR; in TCRdb, only in-frame clones are kept and a portion is missing. The table records about 27,000 clones, roughly 80% of them present only once. Here the sequenced sample was CD4+ or CD8+ T cells sorted from blood, taken in a trial of the OX40 agonist ivuxolimab. The origin of the receptors is an adult with an advanced solid tumor such as melanoma, head and neck, liver or kidney cancer. Both conserved end residues are part of each CDR3. The order of the fields is D gene, clone size, J gene, V gene, CDR3 protein, CDR3 DNA. D genes are given only for firm matches. Size is stated for part of the rows, as once, few or many counts, or as a class when the clone is expanded.

TRBD2,-,TRBJ2-1,TRBV7-3,CASSSGTSLSSYNEQFF,TGTGCCAGCAGCTCCGGGACTAGCCTCAGCTCCTACAATGAGCAGTTCTTC
-,-,TRBJ1-2,TRBV6-5,CASSYEYSGHQNGYTF,TGTGCCAGCAGTTACGAGTATTCGGGACATCAAAATGGCTACACCTTC
TRBD2,few,TRBJ2-7,TRBV28,CASSLGLAGVRRYEQYF,TGTGCCAGCAGTTTAGGACTAGCGGGCGTAAGGCGCTACGAGCAGTACTTC
-,-,TRBJ2-1,TRBV7-3,CASNRGLSGHYSYNEQFF,TGTGCCAGCAACAGGGGACTATCTGGGCACTATTCCTACAATGAGCAGTTCTTC
TRBD1,-,TRBJ2-7,TRBV6-5,CASSIARTGNYEQYF,TGTGCCAGCAGTATAGCACGGACAGGGAATTACGAGCAGTACTTC
-,-,TRBJ2-7,TRBV30,CAWSDSVSYEQYF,TGTGCCTGGAGTGACAGCGTGTCCTACGAGCAGTACTTC
-,-,TRBJ2-7,TRBV28,CASSFPSPYEQYF,TGTGCCAGCAGTTTTCCCTCCCCCTACGAGCAGTACTTC
-,once,TRBJ2-7,TRBV4-2,CASSLNYEQYF,TGTGCCAGCAGCCTAAACTACGAGCAGTACTTC
-,-,TRBJ2-7,TRBV11-2,CASSLAPGTYEQYF,TGTGCCAGCAGCTTAGCCCCGGGGACCTACGAGCAGTACTTC
-,-,TRBJ1-2,TRBV28,CASSSPFTVFYGYTF,TGTGCCAGCAGCTCACCCTTTACAGTCTTCTATGGCTACACCTTC
-,-,TRBJ2-1,TRBV19,CASSINFERSGQFF,TGTGCCAGTAGTATAAACTTCGAGCGGTCAGGGCAGTTCTTC
TRBD2,-,TRBJ2-1,TRBV5-6,CASSQTLGTSRFEQFF,TGTGCCAGCAGTCAAACTCTCGGGACTAGTCGTTTTGAGCAGTTCTTC
-,few,TRBJ1-1,TRBV2,CASMTPGTEAFF,TGTGCCAGTATGACTCCAGGGACTGAAGCTTTCTTT
-,-,TRBJ2-7,TRBV4-1,CASSQARTSPYEQYF,TGCGCCAGCAGCCAAGCAAGGACTTCCCCCTACGAGCAGTACTTC
-,few,TRBJ1-1,TRBV19,CASKVSSLDTEAFF,TGTGCCAGTAAGGTTTCCAGTCTTGACACTGAAGCTTTCTTT
-,once,TRBJ1-4,TRBV28,CASSLWGEGEKLFF,TGTGCCAGCAGTTTATGGGGCGAGGGAGAAAAACTGTTTTTT
-,-,TRBJ2-1,TRBV7-9,CASSLGWQLSSYNEQFF,TGTGCCAGCAGCCTCGGGTGGCAGCTGAGCTCCTACAATGAGCAGTTCTTC
-,-,TRBJ2-2,TRBV10-1,CATQAANTGELFF,TGCGCCACCCAAGCAGCGAACACCGGGGAGCTGTTTTTT
-,-,TRBJ2-7,TRBV4-2,CASSLEGQITTYYEQYF,TGTGCCAGCAGCCTGGAGGGACAGATAACAACCTACTACGAGCAGTACTTC
-,-,TRBJ1-5,TRBV27,CASSSTGFYQPQHF,TGTGCCAGCAGTTCAACTGGCTTTTATCAGCCCCAGCATTTT
-,few,TRBJ1-6,TRBV5-5,CASSLGQGQERGNSPLHF,TGTGCCAGCAGCTTGGGGCAGGGCCAGGAGAGGGGTAATTCACCCCTCCACTTT
-,-,TRBJ2-7,TRBV28,CASSFGDGYEQYF,TGTGCCAGCAGTTTTGGGGACGGGTACGAGCAGTACTTC
-,-,TRBJ1-1,TRBV7-3,CASSLMGSQALNTEAFF,TGTGCCAGCAGCTTAATGGGTTCCCAGGCCTTGAACACTGAAGCTTTCTTT
-,-,TRBJ1-1,TRBV2,CASHGGPKGEAFF,TGTGCCAGCCATGGGGGGCCAAAGGGTGAAGCTTTCTTT
-,-,TRBJ2-7,TRBV7-9,CASSPLPGLLSYEQYF,TGTGCCAGCAGCCCCTTACCGGGACTCCTCTCCTACGAGCAGTACTTC
-,-,TRBJ2-5,TRBV13,CASSLRGGSETQYF,TGTGCCAGCAGCTTAAGGGGGGGATCCGAGACCCAGTACTTC
-,-,TRBJ1-2,TRBV30,CAWSRQDVGYGYTF,TGTGCCTGGAGTCGACAGGACGTTGGCTATGGCTACACCTTC
-,-,TRBJ2-7,TRBV4-1,CASSLDPRRTYEQYF,TGCGCCAGCAGCCTGGACCCTCGTCGGACCTACGAGCAGTACTTC
-,-,TRBJ2-5,TRBV27,CASSLDTGVSQYF,TGTGCCAGCAGTTTAGATACGGGGGTGTCCCAGTACTTC
TRBD1,once,TRBJ2-7,TRBV28,CASSYRIGQGTSSYEQYF,TGTGCCAGCAGTTATCGCATCGGACAGGGGACTTCTTCCTACGAGCAGTACTTC
-,-,TRBJ2-7,TRBV4-1,CASSQDYHEWSSYEQYF,TGCGCCAGCAGCCAAGATTACCATGAATGGAGCTCCTACGAGCAGTACTTC
TRBD2,-,TRBJ2-1,TRBV7-8,CASSLGVAGDNEQFF,TGTGCCAGCAGCTTAGGGGTAGCGGGGGACAATGAGCAGTTCTTC